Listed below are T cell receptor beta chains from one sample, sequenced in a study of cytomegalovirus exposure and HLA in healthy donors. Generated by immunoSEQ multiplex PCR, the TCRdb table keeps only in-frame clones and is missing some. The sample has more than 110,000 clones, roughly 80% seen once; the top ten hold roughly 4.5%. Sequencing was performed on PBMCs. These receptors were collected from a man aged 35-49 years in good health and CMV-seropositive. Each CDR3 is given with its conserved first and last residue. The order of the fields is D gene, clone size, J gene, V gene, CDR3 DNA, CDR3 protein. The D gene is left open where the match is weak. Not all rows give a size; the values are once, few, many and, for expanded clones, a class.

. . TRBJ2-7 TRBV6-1 TGTGCCAGCAGGCTCCTCGGACAACAAAACTACGAGCAGTACTTC CASRLLGQQNYEQYF
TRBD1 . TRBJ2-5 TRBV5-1 TGCGCCAGCAGCCCGGTGACAGGGGGCGCGGTGGAGACCCAGTACTTC CASSPVTGGAVETQYF
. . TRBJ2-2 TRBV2 TGTGCCAGCAGTGTTCGTCTCTCCACCGGGGAGCTGTTTTTT CASSVRLSTGELFF
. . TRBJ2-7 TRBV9 TGTGCCAGCAGCGTAGGAACAGGGTCCGAGCAGTACTTC CASSVGTGSEQYF
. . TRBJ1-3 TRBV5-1 TGCGCCAGCAGCTTGGTTTGGGGCCCTGGAAACACCATATATTTT CASSLVWGPGNTIYF
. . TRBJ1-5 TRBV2 TGTGCCAGCAGTGGACAGGTTAGCAATCAGCCCCAGCATTTT CASSGQVSNQPQHF
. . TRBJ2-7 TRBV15 TGTGCCACCAGCAGAGATCCAAACGACAGCCGAATAACCTACGAGCAGTACTTC CATSRDPNDSRITYEQYF
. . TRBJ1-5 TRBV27 TGTGCCAGCAGTTTAGTGTACAGTCCTTACAATCAGCCCCAGCATTTT CASSLVYSPYNQPQHF
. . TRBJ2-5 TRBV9 TGTGCCAGCAGCCAAGAACGGGTGGTAGAGACCCAGTACTTC CASSQERVVETQYF
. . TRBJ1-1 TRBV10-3 TGTGCCATCAGTGGGGCGGGACCCACTGAAGCTTTCTTT CAISGAGPTEAFF
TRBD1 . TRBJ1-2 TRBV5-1 TGCGCCAGCAGCTTAGAAGGACAGGCCATCTATGGCTACACCTTC CASSLEGQAIYGYTF
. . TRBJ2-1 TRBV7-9 TGTGCCAGCAGCGTGGGGAGTGGTAGCTCCTACAATGAGCAGTTCTTC CASSVGSGSSYNEQFF
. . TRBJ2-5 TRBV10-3 TGTGCCACCCTGAGGGTACAGGGCGTAGAGACCCAGTACTTC CATLRVQGVETQYF
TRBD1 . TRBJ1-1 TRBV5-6 TGTGCCAGCAGCGGATTGACAGGGGGCGTGGTAGCTTTCTTT CASSGLTGGVVAFF
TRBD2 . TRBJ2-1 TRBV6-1 TGTGCCAGCTACCTAGCGGGGGCGGGTAATGAGCAGTTCTTC CASYLAGAGNEQFF
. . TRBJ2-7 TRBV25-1 TGTGCCAGCAGGGGGAGTAGCTACGAGCAGTACTTC CASRGSSYEQYF
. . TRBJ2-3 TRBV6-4 TGTGCCAGCAGTGACTCGGACACTAGCACAGATACGCAGTATTTT CASSDSDTSTDTQYF
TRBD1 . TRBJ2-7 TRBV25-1 TGTGCCAGCAGTCCCACCAGGGGGTACGAGCAGTACTTC CASSPTRGYEQYF
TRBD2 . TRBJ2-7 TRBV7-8 TGTGCCAGCAGCTTAGCCGGGAGGGCCTACGAGCAGTACTTC CASSLAGRAYEQYF
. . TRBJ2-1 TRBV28 TGTGCCAGCAGTTTATGGGTGGGAGAAGACAATGAGCAGTTCTTC CASSLWVGEDNEQFF
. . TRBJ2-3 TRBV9 TGTGCCAGCAGCGCCTACACGGGGAGCACAGATACGCAGTATTTT CASSAYTGSTDTQYF
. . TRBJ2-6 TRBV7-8 TGTGCCAGCGGTGGAGGGATGGGCGGGGCCAACGTCCTGACTTTC CASGGGMGGANVLTF
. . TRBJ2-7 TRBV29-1 TGCAGCGTTGAACTACCTCTCGTGGGGGCGGGTCTCTCCTACGAGCAGTACTTC CSVELPLVGAGLSYEQYF
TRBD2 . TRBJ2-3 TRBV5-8 TGTGCCAGCAGCTTGGTGCGGGGGGCCTTCACAGATACGCAGTATTTT CASSLVRGAFTDTQYF
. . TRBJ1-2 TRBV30 TGTGCCTGGACAGGGGCCGGTAACTATGGCTACACCTTC CAWTGAGNYGYTF
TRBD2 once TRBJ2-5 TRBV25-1 TGTGCCAGCAGTGAATGGTCTAGCGGGAGTAAGGCCCAGTACTTC CASSEWSSGSKAQYF
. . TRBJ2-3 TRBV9 TGTGCCAGCAGCGTAGCAACAGATACGCAGTATTTT CASSVATDTQYF
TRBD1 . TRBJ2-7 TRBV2 TGTGCCAGCAGTGGCCGGACAGGGGGAGTGGGCGAGCAGTACTTC CASSGRTGGVGEQYF
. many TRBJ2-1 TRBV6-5 TGTGCCAGCACTGTGACAGGAACATATGAGCAGTTCTTC CASTVTGTYEQFF
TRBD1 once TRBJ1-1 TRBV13 TGTGCCAGCAGCCCTAGACAGGGGAACACTGAAGCTTTCTTT CASSPRQGNTEAFF
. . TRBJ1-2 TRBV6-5 TGTGCCAGCAGGAGGGTGGGCTCCTATGGCTACACCTTC CASRRVGSYGYTF
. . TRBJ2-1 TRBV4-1 TGCGCCTCATCCATGGGGGCGGGTTTCGCCTACAATGAGCAGTTCTTC CASSMGAGFAYNEQFF
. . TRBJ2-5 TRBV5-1 TGCGCCAGCAGCTTGTCGAGCGGAACTCAAGAGACCCAGTACTTC CASSLSSGTQETQYF
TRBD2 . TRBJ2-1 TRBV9 TGTGCCAGCAGCCCCACTCCGGTGCGGGGGACCTACAATGAGCAGTTCTTC CASSPTPVRGTYNEQFF
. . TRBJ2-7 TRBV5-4 TGTGCCAGCAGAAGGGACTTAACCTACGAGCAGTACTTC CASRRDLTYEQYF
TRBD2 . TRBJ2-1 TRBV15 TGTGCCACCAGTGGCGGGAGGTACAATGAGCAGTTCTTC CATSGGRYNEQFF
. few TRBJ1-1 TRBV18 TGTGCCAGCTCACCACGTGCGGGGGGTGAAGCTTTCTTT CASSPRAGGEAFF
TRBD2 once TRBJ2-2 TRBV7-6 TGTGCCAGCAGCTCATCTAGCGGGGGGGCCACCGGGGAGCTGTTTTTT CASSSSSGGATGELFF
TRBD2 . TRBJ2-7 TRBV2 TGTGCCAGCAGGTTGAGGACGGGACTAGCTCCCTACGAGCAGTACTTC CASRLRTGLAPYEQYF
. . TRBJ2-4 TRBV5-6 TGTGCCAGCAGCTTGGCCCGGAACATTCAGTACTTC CASSLARNIQYF
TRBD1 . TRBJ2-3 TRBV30 TGTGCCCGGGGGCAGGGGGCGGAAGGGGATACGCAGTATTTT CARGQGAEGDTQYF
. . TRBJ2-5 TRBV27 TGTGCCAGCAGATTACATCAGAGGGAGACCCAGTACTTC CASRLHQRETQYF
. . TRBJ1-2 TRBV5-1 TGCGCCAGCAGAAAAACAGGGAACAACTATGGCTACACCTTC CASRKTGNNYGYTF
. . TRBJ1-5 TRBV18 TGTGCCAGCTCCCTTAGGGGAAATAGCAATCAGCCCCAGCATTTT CASSLRGNSNQPQHF
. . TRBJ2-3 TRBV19 TGTGCCAGTAGTATAGCTGCGGCTAGCACAGATACGCAGTATTTT CASSIAAASTDTQYF
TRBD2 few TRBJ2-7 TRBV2 TGTGCCATCTCCGGACTAGCGGGGTCCTACGAGCAGTACTTC CAISGLAGSYEQYF
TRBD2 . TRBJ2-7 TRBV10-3 TGTGCCATCAGTGTTCGGGGGGTCTACGAGCAGTACTTC CAISVRGVYEQYF
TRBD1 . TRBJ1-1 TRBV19 TGTGCCAGTAGTATCACATTCCTATCGACAGGGCCTGAAGCTTTCTTT CASSITFLSTGPEAFF
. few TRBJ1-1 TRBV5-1 TGCGCCAGCAGCTTGACAGGGAGAACTGAAGCTTTCTTT CASSLTGRTEAFF
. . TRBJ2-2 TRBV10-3 TGTGCCATCAGTGAGGCGCGGGGCGCGAACACCGGGGAGCTGTTTTTT CAISEARGANTGELFF
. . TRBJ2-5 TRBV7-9 TGTGCCAGCAGAGGGCAGGGAGAGACCCAGTACTTC CASRGQGETQYF